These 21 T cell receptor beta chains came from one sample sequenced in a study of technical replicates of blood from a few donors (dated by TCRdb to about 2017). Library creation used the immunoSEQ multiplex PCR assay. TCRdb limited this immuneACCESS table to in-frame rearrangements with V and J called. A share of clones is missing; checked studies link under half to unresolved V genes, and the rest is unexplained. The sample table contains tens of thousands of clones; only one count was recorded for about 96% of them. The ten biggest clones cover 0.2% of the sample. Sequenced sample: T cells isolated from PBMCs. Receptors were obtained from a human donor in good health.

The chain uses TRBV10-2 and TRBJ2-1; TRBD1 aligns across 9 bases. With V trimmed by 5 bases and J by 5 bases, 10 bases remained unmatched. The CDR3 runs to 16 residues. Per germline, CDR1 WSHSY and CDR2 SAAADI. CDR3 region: CASSLGRDRVNNEQFF. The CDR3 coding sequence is TGCGCCAGCAGTTTGGGGCGGGACAGGGTCAACAATGAGCAGTTCTTC.

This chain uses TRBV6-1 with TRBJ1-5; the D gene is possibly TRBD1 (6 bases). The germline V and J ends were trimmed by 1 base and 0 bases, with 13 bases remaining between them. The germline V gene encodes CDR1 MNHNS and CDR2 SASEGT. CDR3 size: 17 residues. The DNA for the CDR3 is TGTGCCAGCAGTGAAGTCAACAGGGCGTATAGCAATCAGCCCCAGCATTTT. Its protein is CASSEVNRAYSNQPQHF.

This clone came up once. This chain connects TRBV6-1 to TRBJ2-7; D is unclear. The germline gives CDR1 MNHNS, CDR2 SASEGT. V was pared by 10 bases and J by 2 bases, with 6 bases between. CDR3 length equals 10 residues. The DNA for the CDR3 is TGTGCCACCAATGCCTACGAGCAGTACTTC. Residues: CATNAYEQYF.

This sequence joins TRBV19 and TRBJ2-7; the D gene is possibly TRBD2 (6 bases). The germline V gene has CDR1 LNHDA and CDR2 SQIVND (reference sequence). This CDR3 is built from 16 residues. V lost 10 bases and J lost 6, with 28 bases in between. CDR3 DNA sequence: TGTGCCACTAGCCCCGCATCGGGGGACCCACCTTTCGAGCAGTACTTC. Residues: CATSPASGDPPFEQYF.

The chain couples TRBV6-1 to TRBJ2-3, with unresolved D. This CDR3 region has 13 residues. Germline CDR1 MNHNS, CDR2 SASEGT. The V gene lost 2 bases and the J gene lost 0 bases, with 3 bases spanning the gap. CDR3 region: CASSEQSTDTQYF. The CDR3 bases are TGTGCCAGCAGTGAACAGAGCACAGATACGCAGTATTTT.

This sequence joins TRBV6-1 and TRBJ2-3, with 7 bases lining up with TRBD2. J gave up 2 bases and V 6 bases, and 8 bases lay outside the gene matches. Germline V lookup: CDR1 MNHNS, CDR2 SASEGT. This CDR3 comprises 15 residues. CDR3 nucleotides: TGTGCCAGCAGAGATCCCGGGACTATCACAGATACGCAGTATTTT. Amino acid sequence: CASRDPGTITDTQYF.

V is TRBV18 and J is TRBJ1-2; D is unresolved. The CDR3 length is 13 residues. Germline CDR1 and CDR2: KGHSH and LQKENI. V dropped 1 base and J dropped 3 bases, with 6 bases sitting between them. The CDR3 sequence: CASSPRGDYGYTF. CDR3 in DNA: TGTGCCAGCTCACCACGGGGAGACTATGGCTACACCTTC.

The CDR3 DNA sequence: TGCAGCGTTGCAGGGGCGGACTATGGCTACACCTTC. It translates to CSVAGADYGYTF. V is TRBV29-1 and J is TRBJ1-2; maybe TRBD1 (6 bases). Looked up from germline, CDR1 is SQVTM and CDR2 is ANQGSEA. This CDR3 comprises 12 residues. V was trimmed by 4 bases and J by 3 bases, leaving 9 bases between them.

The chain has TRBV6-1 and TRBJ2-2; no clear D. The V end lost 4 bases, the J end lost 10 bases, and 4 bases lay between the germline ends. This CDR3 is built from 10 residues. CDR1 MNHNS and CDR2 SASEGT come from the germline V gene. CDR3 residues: CASSGEELFF. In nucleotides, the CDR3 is TGTGCCAGCAGTGGCGAGGAGCTGTTTTTT.

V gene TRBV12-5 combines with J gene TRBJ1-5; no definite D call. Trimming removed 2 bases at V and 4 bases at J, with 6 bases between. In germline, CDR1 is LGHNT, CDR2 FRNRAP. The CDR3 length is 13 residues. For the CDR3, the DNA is TGTGCTAGTGGTTTGAGCGGGAATCAGCCCCAGCATTTT. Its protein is CASGLSGNQPQHF.

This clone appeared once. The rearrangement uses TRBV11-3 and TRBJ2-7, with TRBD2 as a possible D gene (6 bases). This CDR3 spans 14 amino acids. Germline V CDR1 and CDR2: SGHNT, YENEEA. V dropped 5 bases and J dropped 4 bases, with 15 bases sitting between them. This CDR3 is CASSPGVGGYEQYF. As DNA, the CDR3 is TGTGCCAGCAGCCCTGGGGTGGGGGGTTACGAGCAGTACTTC.

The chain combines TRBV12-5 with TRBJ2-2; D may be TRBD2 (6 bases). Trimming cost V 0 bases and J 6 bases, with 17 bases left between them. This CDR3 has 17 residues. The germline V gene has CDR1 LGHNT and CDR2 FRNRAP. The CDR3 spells CASGLVLGGVAAGELFF. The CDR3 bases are TGTGCTAGTGGTTTGGTACTTGGAGGGGTAGCGGCCGGGGAGCTGTTTTTT.

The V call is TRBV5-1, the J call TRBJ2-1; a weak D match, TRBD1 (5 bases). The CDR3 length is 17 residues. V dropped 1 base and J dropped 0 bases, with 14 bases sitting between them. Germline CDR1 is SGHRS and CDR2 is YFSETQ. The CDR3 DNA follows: TGCGCCAGCAGCTTGTACATTAGGGGCGACTCCTACAATGAGCAGTTCTTC. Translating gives CASSLYIRGDSYNEQFF.

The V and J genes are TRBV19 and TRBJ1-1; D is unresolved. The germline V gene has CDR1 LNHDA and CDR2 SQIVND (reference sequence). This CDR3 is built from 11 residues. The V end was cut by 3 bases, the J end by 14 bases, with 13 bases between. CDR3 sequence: CASSIGNRAFF. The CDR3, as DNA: TGTGCCAGTAGTATCGGGAATCGGGCCTTCTTT.

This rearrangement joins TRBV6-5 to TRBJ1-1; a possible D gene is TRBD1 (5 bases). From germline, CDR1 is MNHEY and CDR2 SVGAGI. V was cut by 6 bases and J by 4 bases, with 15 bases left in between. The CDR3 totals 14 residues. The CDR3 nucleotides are TGTGCCAGCAGACTGATCCGGGACTCCACTGAAGCTTTCTTT. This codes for CASRLIRDSTEAFF.

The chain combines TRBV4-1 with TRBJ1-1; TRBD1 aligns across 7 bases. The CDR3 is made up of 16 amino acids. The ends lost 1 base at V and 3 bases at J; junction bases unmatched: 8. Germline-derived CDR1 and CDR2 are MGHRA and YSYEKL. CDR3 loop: CASSQGPQGLDTEAFF. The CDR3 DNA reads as TGCGCCAGCAGCCAAGGGCCACAGGGGCTGGACACTGAAGCTTTCTTT.

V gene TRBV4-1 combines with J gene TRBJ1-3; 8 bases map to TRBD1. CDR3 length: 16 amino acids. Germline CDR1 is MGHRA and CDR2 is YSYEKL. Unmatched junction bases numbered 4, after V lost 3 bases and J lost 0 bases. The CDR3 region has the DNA TGCGCCAGCAGCCAGGATGGACAGGGCTCTGGAAACACCATATATTTT. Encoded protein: CASSQDGQGSGNTIYF.

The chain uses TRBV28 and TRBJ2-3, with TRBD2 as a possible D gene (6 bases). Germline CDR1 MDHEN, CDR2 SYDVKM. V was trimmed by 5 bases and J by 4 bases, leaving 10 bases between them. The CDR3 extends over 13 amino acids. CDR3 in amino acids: CASSETSSDTQYF. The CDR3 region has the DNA TGTGCCAGCAGTGAGACTAGTTCAGATACGCAGTATTTT.

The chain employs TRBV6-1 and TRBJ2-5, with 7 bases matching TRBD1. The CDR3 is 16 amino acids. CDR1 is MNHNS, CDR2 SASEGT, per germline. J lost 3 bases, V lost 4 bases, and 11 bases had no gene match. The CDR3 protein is CASSVAPYGTEETQYF. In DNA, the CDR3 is TGTGCCAGCAGTGTGGCGCCGTACGGGACAGAAGAGACCCAGTACTTC.

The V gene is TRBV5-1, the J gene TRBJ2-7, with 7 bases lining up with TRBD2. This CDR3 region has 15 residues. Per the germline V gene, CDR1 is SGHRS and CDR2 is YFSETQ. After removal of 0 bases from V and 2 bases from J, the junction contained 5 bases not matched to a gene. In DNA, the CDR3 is TGCGCCAGCAGCTTGGCCGGGACTAACGCCTACGAGCAGTACTTC. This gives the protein CASSLAGTNAYEQYF.

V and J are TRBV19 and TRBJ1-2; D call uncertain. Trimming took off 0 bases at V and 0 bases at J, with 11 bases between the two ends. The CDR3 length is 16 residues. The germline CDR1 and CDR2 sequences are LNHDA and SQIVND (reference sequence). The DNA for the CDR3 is TGTGCCAGTAGTATAGACCCCGAGGAGGCTAACTATGGCTACACCTTC. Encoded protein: CASSIDPEEANYGYTF.